The text below deals with one T cell receptor (beta chain). Its matching antigen is unknown. The primer mix had 60 Vbeta and 13 Jbeta primers. Clones were sequenced by immunoSEQ multiplex PCR, and TCRdb holds only the in-frame ones, with some missing. This sample has roughly 190,000 clones, with 60% to 85% found just once. This record belongs to a study of cytomegalovirus exposure and HLA in healthy donors. The overall study: Researchers previously reported finding 90 million to 130 million unique TCR beta sequences from approximately 200 million T cells.

The study's findings and limits: Several of the most significant clusters appeared, in a later analysis, to be linked to common viral pathogens. Researchers reported in a later analysis that a missense DCLRE1C variant was tied to TCR beta V- and J-gene trimming. The availability of immune exposure information extended only to CMV serostatus.

Per germline, CDR1 WNHNN and CDR2 SYGVQD (reference sequence). The CDR3 has 17 residues. Trimming left V 4 bases short and J 7 bases short, with 23 bases between. What was sequenced was PBMCs. The chain is built from TRBV10-1 and TRBJ2-1; a weak D match, TRBD2 (7 bases). The clonotype was recovered from a girl aged 5-17 years in good health and CMV-seropositive. The chain's CDR3 is CASSGGLGGALWNEQFF. The DNA for the CDR3 is TGCGCCAGCAGTGGGGGTTTGGGGGGGGCTCTATGGAATGAGCAGTTCTTC.